This is a list of T cell receptor beta chains from one sample in a study of shared clonotypes between healthy human individuals. Assay: immunoSEQ multiplex PCR; the TCRdb copy retains only in-frame clones and omits some. The table records over 950,000 clones, around 77% of them present only once. The specimen sequenced was memory CD4+ T cells from PBMCs. Receptors originate from a man younger than 35 in good health. Some clones in this sample may be carry-over from other donors' samples. CDR3s include the opening cysteine and the closing phenylalanine or tryptophan. D genes are given only for firm matches. The size of a clone is reported for some rows only, either as once, few or many, or as a class for expanded clones.

J gene	V gene	CDR3 length	clone size	D gene	CDR3 protein	CDR3 DNA
TRBJ1-2	TRBV15	13	.	.	CATGESITHLYTF	TGTGCCACCGGGGAATCGATCACCCATCTCTACACCTTC
TRBJ2-1	TRBV9	15	.	TRBD2	CASSVVAGVFNEQFF	TGTGCCAGCAGCGTAGTAGCGGGAGTTTTCAATGAGCAGTTCTTC
TRBJ1-2	TRBV5-6	14	.	TRBD1	CASSWTDRGSGYTF	TGTGCCAGCAGCTGGACGGACAGGGGTTCTGGCTACACCTTC
TRBJ2-7	TRBV5-6	15	.	TRBD1	CASSLIWTGDYEQYF	TGTGCCAGCAGCTTGATATGGACAGGGGACTACGAGCAGTACTTC
TRBJ1-2	TRBV28	14	once	.	CASSLLGQLYGYTF	TGTGCCAGCAGTTTACTTGGACAGCTCTATGGCTACACCTTC
TRBJ1-1	TRBV7-2	13	.	.	CASSRDGNTEAFF	TGTGCCAGCAGCCGCGATGGGAACACTGAAGCTTTCTTT
TRBJ1-2	TRBV18	14	.	TRBD1	CASSEGTGLNGYTF	TGTGCCAGCTCCGAGGGGACAGGGTTGAATGGCTACACCTTC
TRBJ1-3	TRBV20-1	11	.	.	CSVFGRNTIYF	TGCAGTGTCTTTGGTCGCAACACCATATATTTT
TRBJ2-7	TRBV6-5	13	.	.	CASSSVRGEEQYF	TGTGCCAGCAGTTCTGTACGGGGAGAGGAGCAGTACTTC
TRBJ1-4	TRBV6-6	15	many	.	CASSYGSGAGEKLFF	TGTGCCAGCAGTTACGGATCCGGGGCGGGTGAAAAACTGTTTTTT
TRBJ1-5	TRBV25-1	14	few	.	CASSVPGSNQPQHF	TGTGCCAGCAGCGTACCAGGTAGCAATCAGCCCCAGCATTTT
TRBJ1-1	TRBV10-3	16	.	.	CAISDPRLARGGEAFF	TGTGCCATCAGTGACCCGAGACTGGCTCGGGGTGGTGAAGCTTTCTTT
TRBJ2-5	TRBV11-1	15	.	.	CASSRETAGGETQYF	TGTGCCAGCAGCCGGGAGACGGCCGGTGGGGAGACCCAGTACTTC
TRBJ1-5	TRBV18	13	.	.	CASSPLMDQPQHF	TGTGCCAGCTCACCACTGATGGATCAGCCCCAGCATTTT
TRBJ2-5	TRBV5-5	14	few	.	CASSIDGYRETQYF	TGTGCCAGCAGTATTGACGGGTATCGAGAGACCCAGTACTTC
TRBJ2-5	TRBV7-2	15	once	.	CASSLVALGGETQYF	TGTGCCAGCAGCTTAGTGGCCCTCGGTGGGGAGACCCAGTACTTC
TRBJ2-7	TRBV18	12	.	.	CASSPPGGEQYF	TGTGCCAGCTCACCACCGGGGGGCGAGCAGTACTTC
TRBJ2-3	TRBV9	13	.	.	CASSVANTDTQYF	TGTGCCAGCAGCGTAGCCAACACAGATACGCAGTATTTT
TRBJ2-5	TRBV5-1	13	.	.	CASSFGGRETQYF	TGCGCCAGCAGCTTCGGGGGGCGGGAGACCCAGTACTTC
TRBJ1-2	TRBV11-2	12	.	.	CASSFTAYGYTF	TGTGCCAGCAGCTTTACGGCTTATGGCTACACCTTC
TRBJ1-5	TRBV6-4	17	.	.	CASSYHIPGGGNQPQHF	TGTGCCAGCAGTTACCATATCCCGGGAGGAGGCAATCAGCCCCAGCATTTT
TRBJ2-1	TRBV11-2	16	.	TRBD2	CASSLDAGGAYNEQFF	TGTGCCAGCAGCTTAGACGCGGGAGGGGCCTACAATGAGCAGTTCTTC
TRBJ2-1	TRBV25-1	16	.	TRBD2	CASSGLAGGAVNEQFF	TGTGCCAGCAGTGGCCTAGCGGGAGGGGCTGTGAATGAGCAGTTCTTC
TRBJ2-1	TRBV4-2	15	.	.	CASSQEPSLPNEQFF	TGTGCCAGCAGCCAAGAGCCGAGTTTACCGAATGAGCAGTTCTTC
TRBJ1-3	TRBV5-1	17	.	.	CASSPQGPSSSGNTIYF	TGCGCCAGCAGCCCCCAAGGGCCGTCGAGCTCTGGAAACACCATATATTTT
TRBJ2-7	TRBV11-1	15	.	TRBD1	CASSLMAGGSYEQYF	TGTGCCAGCAGCTTAATGGCAGGGGGTTCCTACGAGCAGTACTTC
TRBJ1-1	TRBV9	15	.	TRBD1	CASSPGQIGHTEAFF	TGTGCCAGCAGCCCGGGACAGATTGGGCACACTGAAGCTTTCTTT
TRBJ2-1	TRBV14	18	.	TRBD2	CASSPVTGTSGRAREQFF	TGTGCCAGCAGCCCTGTAACTGGGACTAGCGGGAGGGCCAGGGAGCAGTTCTTC
TRBJ2-5	TRBV14	13	.	.	CASSLILGDRMYF	TGTGCCAGCAGCCTAATTTTGGGAGACAGGATGTACTTC
TRBJ2-7	TRBV5-1	14	.	TRBD1	CASSLQTGEVEQYF	TGCGCCAGCAGCCTACAGACAGGGGAGGTCGAGCAGTACTTC
TRBJ2-5	TRBV5-1	13	.	.	CASSLLQGKTQYF	TGCGCCAGCAGCTTGCTCCAGGGGAAGACCCAGTACTTC
TRBJ2-1	TRBV5-1	15	.	.	CASSLGAGTLNEQFF	TGCGCCAGCAGCTTGGGGGCAGGGACACTCAATGAGCAGTTCTTC
TRBJ2-3	TRBV6-4	15	.	TRBD1	CASSAGTGQSDTQYF	TGTGCCAGCAGTGCCGGGACAGGACAATCAGATACGCAGTATTTT
TRBJ2-3	TRBV11-2	17	.	TRBD1	CASSPGTGGRVTDTQYF	TGTGCCAGCAGCCCGGGGACAGGGGGACGCGTCACAGATACGCAGTATTTT
TRBJ1-5	TRBV19	13	once	.	CASSIDGDQPQHF	TGTGCCAGTAGTATAGACGGGGATCAGCCCCAGCATTTT
TRBJ1-1	TRBV6-5	14	few	TRBD1	CASTEDRGSTEAFF	TGTGCCAGCACCGAGGACAGGGGGAGCACTGAAGCTTTCTTT
TRBJ2-3	TRBV5-8	15	.	.	CASSSEGRSTDTQYF	TGTGCCAGCAGCTCCGAGGGCCGTTCGACAGATACGCAGTATTTT
TRBJ2-1	TRBV7-3	16	.	TRBD2	CASSLSIPIAGNEQFF	TGTGCCAGCAGCTTAAGTATTCCGATAGCGGGAAATGAGCAGTTCTTC
TRBJ1-2	TRBV2	15	.	.	CASSLNWRSGYGYTF	TGTGCCAGCAGTCTAAACTGGAGGAGTGGCTATGGCTACACCTTC
TRBJ2-2	TRBV9	19	.	TRBD1	CASSGRSFEGAELTGELFF	TGTGCCAGCAGCGGACGCAGTTTTGAGGGGGCGGAACTCACCGGGGAGCTGTTTTTT
TRBJ2-1	TRBV29-1	14	few	TRBD2	CSVDPGLAVNEQFF	TGCAGCGTTGACCCCGGACTAGCGGTCAATGAGCAGTTCTTC
TRBJ1-5	TRBV19	14	.	.	CASTPGVSNQPQHF	TGTGCCAGTACCCCCGGCGTCAGCAATCAGCCCCAGCATTTT
TRBJ2-5	TRBV30	17	.	.	CAWSVLTFDLYQETQYF	TGTGCCTGGAGTGTACTGACTTTTGATCTTTACCAAGAGACCCAGTACTTC
TRBJ2-7	TRBV5-1	16	.	TRBD2	CASSPVPGTTSYEQYF	TGCGCCAGCAGTCCCGTTCCAGGGACTACCTCCTACGAGCAGTACTTC
TRBJ2-5	TRBV6-5	15	many	.	CASSYRALQAQTQYF	TGTGCCAGCAGTTATAGGGCATTACAAGCTCAGACCCAGTACTTC